Detailed here is one TCR beta chain. This record belongs to a study of technical replicates of blood from four donors. Assay used: immunoSEQ multiplex PCR; TCRdb lists only in-frame clones, some missing. This sample has about 79,000 clones, with more than 90% found just once. With 3 bases removed from V and 1 base from J, the gap between germline ends came to 13 bases. Germline CDR1 SGHRS, CDR2 YFSETQ. This CDR3 has 15 residues. Sequencing was carried out using T cells isolated from PBMCs. The rearrangement joins TRBV5-1 to TRBJ1-1, with D unresolved. The TCR was taken from a human donor in good health. Some clones in this sample may be carry-over from other donors' samples. CDR3 nucleotides: TGCGCCAGCAGCTCGGGGAAGGACGGGAACACTGAAGCTTTCTTT. Amino acid sequence: CASSSGKDGNTEAFF.